Sequencing of this TCR beta chain was carried out in a study of shared clonotypes between healthy human individuals. This clone was observed a single time. What it recognizes is unknown. Germline CDR1 reads SGHRS; CDR2 reads YFSETQ. The ends were cut back, 4 bases at V and 9 bases at J, with 17 bases in the middle. CDR3 length: 14 amino acids. Findings and caveats of the study: Sampling included only blood; tissue repertoires likely differ.

Libraries were prepared by immunoSEQ multiplex PCR; TCRdb keeps only in-frame clonotypes and omits some of them. The table shows about 1 million clones, with about 76% occurring only once. This sequence was found in a young man in good health. The rearrangement links TRBV5-1 to TRBJ2-1; D may be TRBD2 (6 bases). Sequenced material: memory CD4+ T cells sorted from blood. Specified subset: CD45RA-negative fraction. The CDR3 protein is CASSTQTVGGEQFF. CDR3 coding DNA: TGCGCCAGCAGCACCCAGACTGTCGGGGGTGAGCAGTTCTTC.